This entry concerns a single T cell receptor beta chain. This entry comes from a study of blood T cell repertoires in COVID-19. Looking at the study overall: Material from acute and convalescent COVID-19 was sourced from the United States, Italy and Spain. Nucleic acid was either cDNA or gDNA, and it came from T cells, B-cell-depleted T cells, or PBMCs.

Original handling: Reference gene primers were amplified, and this amplification served to estimate nucleated cell counts. The protocol was immunoSEQ multiplex PCR, while the TCRdb copy is restricted to in-frame clones and leaves out a portion. The V and J calls and clone size come from that table; D and trimming were worked out from the DNA. Of over 130,000 clones listed, 70% to 80% were seen once; the top ten hold under 6%. Per the germline V gene, CDR1 is SNHLY and CDR2 is FYNNEI. CDR3 length: 15 residues. Trimming removed 5 bases from V and 2 bases from J; junction bases left unmatched: 8. The receptor's source is a woman of 80 years or more with active or convalescent COVID-19. The chain joins TRBV2 to TRBJ1-2; 7 positions match TRBD1. The sequenced sample was peripheral blood. The CDR3, as DNA: TGTGCCAGCAGTCAGACAGGGTTGGACAACTATGGCTACACCTTC. Its translation: CASSQTGLDNYGYTF.